A single sample gave rise to the 32 T cell receptor beta chains below, sequenced in a study of T-cell reconstitution after alpha-beta-depleted transplantation in children. Unique molecular identifiers were incorporated into the prepared TCRbeta library. TCRdb re-analysed the PCR reads in MiXCR, keeping a single row per CDR3 protein. Of a few hundred thousand distinct CDR3 sequences in the sample, about an eighth were seen once. Sequenced here: PBMCs, mostly from graft donor cells, sampled 360 days after TCRalphabeta/CD19-depleted stem cell transplant. Receptors originate from a male patient between 10 and 17 years old who had a stem cell transplant for acute myeloid leukemia, so the T cells may come from the graft donor.

This clonotype has a count of ten or more. The V gene is TRBV7-2, the J gene TRBJ2-3, with no clear D. Trimming cost V 3 bases and J 6 bases, with 7 bases left between them. CDR3 length equals 12 residues. CDR1 is SGHTA and CDR2 is FQGNSA in the germline V gene. The CDR3 DNA reads TGTGCCAGCAGCTTCGCTCGGGATACGCAGTATTTT. It codes for CASSFARDTQYF.

V is TRBV6-5 and J is TRBJ2-7, with 9 bases lining up with TRBD1. CDR1 is MNHEY, CDR2 SVGAGI, per germline. The CDR3 spans 18 residues. V lost 2 bases and J lost 5; bases outside the gene matches: 16. As DNA, the CDR3 is TGTGCCAGCAGTTACCTACTACCGGGGGACAGGGTTAATGACGAGCAGTACTTC. Translated: CASSYLLPGDRVNDEQYF.

This clonotype showed up just a few times. This chain connects TRBV29-1 to TRBJ2-7; D remains ambiguous. The CDR3 is made up of 12 amino acids. The germline gives CDR1 SQVTM, CDR2 ANQGSEA. Trimming removed 0 bases from V and 4 bases from J, with 7 bases in between. This CDR3 reads CSVEDSYYEQYF. CDR3 DNA sequence: TGCAGCGTTGAAGACAGCTATTACGAGCAGTACTTC.

This clonotype has at least ten counts. This chain joins TRBV7-3 and TRBJ2-3, with 8 positions matching TRBD2. CDR1 is SGHTA and CDR2 is FQGTGA in the germline V gene. The CDR3 covers 16 residues. Germline trimming cut 5 bases from V and 5 bases from J; bases unmatched to any gene: 12. In DNA, the CDR3 is TGTGCCAGCAGCCCCCACGGGAAGCGGGAGTTAGATACGCAGTATTTT. It is translated as CASSPHGKRELDTQYF.

The chain employs TRBV7-9 and TRBJ2-7, with 9 bases identical to TRBD2. The CDR3 sequence is 16 residues long. CDR1 SEHNR and CDR2 FQNEAQ come from the germline V gene (reference sequence). J was trimmed by 0 bases and V by 5 bases; bases with no gene match: 8. The CDR3 nucleotides are TGTGCCAGCAGCCCCGGAGGACTAGCGTACTCCTACGAGCAGTACTTC. It is translated as CASSPGGLAYSYEQYF.

The CDR3 coding sequence is TGCGCCAGCAGCTTGATAGGCAGCCACAATGAGCAGTTCTTC. Translating gives CASSLIGSHNEQFF. The chain employs TRBV5-1 and TRBJ2-1; D uncertain. Germline lookup yields CDR1 SGHRS and CDR2 YFSETQ. The CDR3 runs 14 residues. Trimming took off 1 base at V and 5 bases at J, with 10 bases between the two ends.

The chain carries TRBV6-5 and TRBJ2-7, with 11 bases identical to TRBD2. CDR1 and CDR2 from the germline V gene are MNHEY and SVGAGI. The CDR3 is made up of 17 amino acids. The ends lost 0 bases at V and 3 bases at J; junction bases unmatched: 7. The CDR3 DNA follows: TGTGCCAGCAGTTACTCAAGACTAGCGGGGTCATACTACGAGCAGTACTTC. This encodes CASSYSRLAGSYYEQYF.

The chain combines TRBV11-2 with TRBJ1-1; D possibly corresponds to TRBD1 (6 bases). CDR3 length equals 15 residues. Per the germline V gene, CDR1 is SGHAT and CDR2 is FQNNGV. The germline V and J ends were trimmed by 5 bases and 2 bases, with 15 bases remaining between them. The CDR3 coding sequence is TGTGCCAGCAGCCTTCGACAGGCGCGAAACACTGAAGCTTTCTTT. It codes for CASSLRQARNTEAFF.

Remarks on this clonotype: Germline is not matched at one junction end, which may reflect a read error. The CDR3 nucleotides read TGTGCCACGAACGGACAGGGACTTATGAACTCTGAAGCTTTCTTT. Its translation: CATNGQGLMNSEAFF. V gene TRBV12-3 or TRBV12-4 combines with J gene TRBJ1-1; 8 bases map to TRBD1. This CDR3 is built from 15 residues.

The V call is TRBV5-1, the J call TRBJ2-1; TRBD2 matches 7 bases. CDR1 is SGHRS and CDR2 is YFSETQ in the germline V gene. V dropped 4 bases and J dropped 10; count of bases not matched to a gene: 32. The CDR3 is made up of 21 amino acids. The CDR3 loop is CASSPPRSLGSGNGAGKEQFF. Here the CDR3 DNA reads TGCGCCAGCAGCCCCCCTAGGTCCCTCGGGAGCGGGAATGGGGCCGGGAAGGAGCAGTTCTTC.

This chain joins TRBV29-1 and TRBJ2-3; TRBD1 matches at 8 bases. The CDR3 contains 19 residues. Germline V lookup: CDR1 SQVTM, CDR2 ANQGSEA. Trimming cost V 2 bases and J 2 bases; bases outside gene matches: 18. CDR3 sequence reads: CSVELAGGLVGGLTDTQYF. CDR3 in DNA: TGCAGCGTTGAACTGGCAGGGGGCTTAGTAGGGGGTCTCACAGATACGCAGTATTTT.

The chain is built from TRBV28 and TRBJ2-7; 9 nucleotides align to TRBD2. The CDR3 runs 14 residues. The junction had 6 bases not matched to a gene; V was cut back by 7 bases and J by 2 bases. Germline CDR1 MDHEN, CDR2 SYDVKM. The DNA for the CDR3 is TGTGCCAGCATGGATGCGGGAGGGACCTACGAGCAGTACTTC. Its translation: CASMDAGGTYEQYF.

The genes are TRBV30 and TRBJ1-3; D is possibly TRBD1 (5 bases). Germline CDR1 and CDR2: GTSNPN and SVGIG (reference sequence). The V end was cut by 0 bases, the J end by 4 bases, with 10 bases between. The CDR3 spans 14 residues. In DNA, the CDR3 is TGTGCCTGGAGTGTAGTACAGGTCGGAAACACCATATATTTT. Its protein product is CAWSVVQVGNTIYF. Based on the CDR3 plus reference TRBV30 and TRBJ1-3, the full variable domain is SQTIHQWPATLVQPVGSPLSLECTVEGTSNPNLYWYRQAAGRGLQLLFYSVGIGQISSEVPQNLSASRPQDRQFILSSKKLLLSDSGFYLCAWSVVQVGNTIYFGEGSWLTVV.

This chain uses TRBV5-1 with TRBJ2-3; D ambiguous. Trimming removed 2 bases at V and 0 bases at J, with 19 bases between. This CDR3 is 18 amino acids long. Germline lookup yields CDR1 SGHRS and CDR2 YFSETQ. The CDR3 coding sequence is TGCGCCAGCAGCTTCCAACCACAACTCGTACCCAGCACAGATACGCAGTATTTT. Its translation: CASSFQPQLVPSTDTQYF.

In its sample, this clonotype was seen a few times. The chain is built from TRBV29-1 and TRBJ2-1, with TRBD1 identical over 8 bases. The junction had 6 bases not matched to a gene; V was cut back by 7 bases and J by 1 base. In germline, CDR1 is SQVTM, CDR2 ANQGSEA. The CDR3 runs to 14 residues. The CDR3 nucleotides read TGCAGCGAAAAAGACAGGGGTTCCTACAATGAGCAGTTCTTC. Its protein product is CSEKDRGSYNEQFF.

This clonotype was counted between two and nine times. V and J are TRBV28 and TRBJ2-2; TRBD1 matches at 10 bases. Per germline, CDR1 MDHEN and CDR2 SYDVKM. V was pared by 6 bases and J by 6 bases, with 10 bases of the junction left unmatched. The CDR3 extends over 16 amino acids. Written as DNA, the CDR3 is TGTGCCAGCAGCAGTACCGGGACAGGGGTCGCCGGGGAGCTGTTTTTT. It translates to CASSSTGTGVAGELFF. The full variable domain, with the rest looked up from reference TRBV28 and TRBJ2-2, is DVKVTQSSRYLVKRTGEKVFLECVQDMDHENMFWYRQDPGLGLRLIYFSYDVKMKEKGDIPEGYSVSREKKERFSLILESASTNQTSMYLCASSSTGTGVAGELFFGEGSRLTVL.

This chain joins TRBV7-2 and TRBJ1-1, with D possibly TRBD1 on 5 matching bases. V was clipped by 5 bases and J by 0 bases, with 13 bases between them. This CDR3 has 15 amino acids. Germline V gene sequence: CDR1 SGHTA, CDR2 FQGNSA. CDR3 sequence reads: CASSPRRDVNTEAFF. CDR3 coding DNA: TGTGCCAGCAGCCCTAGGCGGGACGTGAACACTGAAGCTTTCTTT.

V gene TRBV18 combines with J gene TRBJ2-7, with D unresolved. Per the germline V gene, CDR1 is KGHSH and CDR2 is LQKENI. Trimming removed 1 base at V and 2 bases at J, with 6 bases between. The CDR3 length is 13 residues. The CDR3 DNA is TGTGCCAGCTCACCACTGAATACCTACGAGCAGTACTTC. This encodes CASSPLNTYEQYF.

This clonotype has ten or more counts. This CDR3 is CASSDPAGSYEQYF. DNA of the CDR3: TGTGCCAGCAGTGACCCTGCGGGGAGCTACGAGCAGTACTTC. The V call is TRBV25-1, the J call TRBJ2-7; weak D call: TRBD2 (6 bases). There are 14 residues in the CDR3. CDR1 is MGHDK, CDR2 SYGVNS, per germline. Trimming shortened V by 3 bases and J by 3 bases, and 12 bases separated the two germline ends.

The chain couples TRBV9 to TRBJ2-5; D unclear. The germline V and J ends were trimmed by 3 bases and 3 bases, with 24 bases remaining between them. The V gene's germline CDR1 is SGDLS and CDR2 YYNGEE. CDR3 size: 18 residues. Here the CDR3 reads CASSAGGLRLWTEETQYF. CDR3 DNA: TGTGCCAGCAGCGCCGGTGGATTGCGCCTTTGGACGGAAGAGACCCAGTACTTC.

The rearrangement joins TRBV12-3 or TRBV12-4 to TRBJ2-5; TRBD1 matches 10 bases. This CDR3 comprises 17 residues. Trimming cost V 6 bases and J 4 bases; bases outside gene matches: 14. The CDR3 DNA reads TGTGCCAGCAGCCGTCTTCACGGGACAGGGGAAGGAGAGACCCAGTACTTC. This gives the protein CASSRLHGTGEGETQYF.

The chain joins TRBV28 to TRBJ1-6; D not certain. V was cut by 5 bases and J by 0 bases, with 17 bases left in between. This CDR3 is 18 amino acids long. Per the germline V gene, CDR1 is MDHEN and CDR2 is SYDVKM. CDR3 loop: CASSPPVSTTSYNSPLHF. The CDR3 bases are TGTGCCAGCAGTCCCCCGGTCTCCACCACCTCCTATAATTCACCCCTCCACTTT.

V is TRBV20-1 and J is TRBJ1-4, with 7 nucleotides matching TRBD1. Looked up from germline, CDR1 is DFQATT and CDR2 is SNEGSKA (reference sequence). V was clipped by 6 bases and J by 2 bases; unmatched bases: 3. CDR3 length equals 13 residues. CDR3 loop: CSAKTGTNEKLFF. CDR3 nucleotides: TGCAGTGCAAAGACAGGGACTAATGAAAAACTGTTTTTT.

This clonotype was detected ten times or more. The chain uses TRBV6-5 and TRBJ2-5; no clear D gene. There are 16 residues in the CDR3. CDR1 is MNHEY, CDR2 SVGAGI, per germline. Trimming took off 2 bases at V and 1 base at J, with 14 bases between the two ends. CDR3 bases: TGTGCCAGCAGTTACCGGCAGGTTGGGGTCCAAGAGACCCAGTACTTC. It encodes CASSYRQVGVQETQYF.

The gene calls are TRBV11-2 and TRBJ2-3; TRBD1 or TRBD2 may be the D gene (6 bases each). CDR3 length: 16 amino acids. V was clipped by 5 bases and J by 0 bases, with 15 bases between them. Germline lookup yields CDR1 SGHAT and CDR2 FQNNGV. The CDR3 DNA is TGTGCCAGCAGCGGGCCGGGGGCTGGGAGCACAGATACGCAGTATTTT. Translating gives CASSGPGAGSTDTQYF.

This clonotype was recorded a few times. The CDR3 DNA is TGTGCCAGCAGTGACCCGAGCCAGGTCTCCTACAATGAGCAGTTCTTC. It yields the protein CASSDPSQVSYNEQFF. V gene TRBV25-1 combines with J gene TRBJ2-1; D is undetermined. This CDR3 is 16 amino acids long. The germline gives CDR1 MGHDK, CDR2 SYGVNS. The V and J ends lost 3 bases and 0 bases respectively, with 12 bases between them.

The chain couples TRBV10-1 to TRBJ1-1; possibly TRBD1 for D (6 bases). The germline V gene encodes CDR1 WNHNN and CDR2 SYGVQD (reference sequence). Trimming took 7 bases from V and 6 from J, leaving 18 bases between them. This CDR3 is 14 amino acids long. The CDR3: CASIIPQGFPEAFF. The CDR3 nucleotides read TGCGCCAGCATCATTCCCCAGGGGTTTCCTGAAGCTTTCTTT.

This clonotype came up once. This chain joins TRBV20-1 and TRBJ2-7; TRBD2 might be the D (5 bases). Per germline, CDR1 DFQATT and CDR2 SNEGSKA (reference sequence). V was pared by 0 bases and J by 0 bases, with 15 bases between. CDR3 size: 16 residues. CDR3 in amino acids: CSARDPRSGASYEQYF. As DNA, the CDR3 is TGCAGTGCTAGAGACCCTAGGAGCGGAGCCTCCTACGAGCAGTACTTC.

This sequence joins TRBV12-3 or TRBV12-4 and TRBJ2-2; 7 nucleotides line up with TRBD1. The CDR3 loop spans 15 amino acids. The V and J ends lost 7 bases and 0 bases, in that order; junction bases with no gene match: 5. CDR3 in amino acids: CASTRTGPNTGELFF. The CDR3 DNA follows: TGTGCCAGCACCCGGACAGGACCGAACACCGGGGAGCTGTTTTTT.

This clonotype was counted ten times or more. V gene TRBV29-1 combines with J gene TRBJ2-1; D perhaps matches TRBD1 (6 bases). The CDR3 consists of 14 residues. Trimming left V 2 bases short and J 6 bases short, with 14 bases between. Germline-derived CDR1 and CDR2 are SQVTM and ANQGSEA. This CDR3 is CSVETGQGGNEQFF. CDR3 coding DNA: TGCAGCGTTGAAACAGGGCAAGGCGGCAATGAGCAGTTCTTC.

The gene calls are TRBV27 and TRBJ2-2, with 7 bases matching TRBD1. V trimming: 1 base; J trimming: 7 bases; junction bases outside the gene matches: 21. This CDR3 is built from 20 residues. Germline values: CDR1 MNHEY, CDR2 SMNVEV (reference sequence). The CDR3 DNA sequence: TGTGCCAGCAGTTTATTTTTGGGAACCGGGACAGTCGGGTCATACGGGGAGCTGTTTTTT. Translating it yields CASSLFLGTGTVGSYGELFF.

This clonotype is a singleton in its sample. A read error may account for a junction end that differs from germline. The V gene is TRBV9, the J gene TRBJ2-1; 13 bases agree with TRBD2. Per the germline V gene, CDR1 is SGDLS and CDR2 is YYNGEE. The CDR3 extends over 18 amino acids. In DNA form, the CDR3 reads TGTGCCAGCAGCGAGAGACTAGCGGGAGGCCTGACCTACAAAGAGCAGTTCTTC. Its protein is CASSERLAGGLTYKEQFF.